Reported below is one T cell receptor beta chain. Method: immunoSEQ multiplex PCR; TCRdb's copy keeps in-frame clones and lacks some. This table has almost 90,000 clones, about 89% appearing once. This sample was taken from a study of control samples from healthy donors and cancer patients. Sequenced: blood. The sequence was obtained from a man between 25 and 39 years old in good health.

CDR3: CASSIGGAGDNSPLHF. CDR3 coding DNA: TGTGCCAGTAGTATAGGCGGGGCCGGAGATAATTCACCCCTCCACTTT. The chain uses TRBV19 and TRBJ1-6, with D possibly TRBD1 on 5 matching bases. Germline V gene data show CDR1 as LNHDA and CDR2 as SQIVND (reference sequence). This CDR3 has 16 amino acids. V was pared by 1 base and J by 5 bases, with 12 bases between. The variable domain in full, completed from reference TRBV19 and TRBJ1-6, reads DGGITQSPKYLFRKEGQNVTLSCEQNLNHDAMYWYRQDPGQGLRLIYYSQIVNDFQKGDIAEGYSVSREKKESFPLTVTSAQKNPTAFYLCASSIGGAGDNSPLHFGNGTRLTVT.